One sample yielded the 27 T cell receptor beta chains listed below, sequenced in a study of blood T cell repertoires in COVID-19. The method was immunoSEQ multiplex PCR; TCRdb's version includes in-frame clones alone and lacks a portion of them. The profile shows about 45,000 clones, roughly four fifths of them singletons. Sequenced input: peripheral blood. The receptors were sampled from a human donor in a cohort sampled during active COVID-19.

This chain links TRBV7-9 with TRBJ2-7, with D possibly TRBD1 on 6 matching bases. Germline-derived CDR1 and CDR2 are SEHNR and FQNEAQ (reference sequence). This CDR3 has 13 amino acids. Trimming shortened V by 8 bases and J by 1 base, and 12 bases separated the two germline ends. CDR3 bases: TGTGCCAGCTCCGGACAGATTTCCTACGAGCAGTACTTC. It is translated as CASSGQISYEQYF.

V usage is TRBV19 and J usage is TRBJ1-1; maybe TRBD1 (5 bases). The CDR3 is 16 residues long. V dropped 5 bases and J dropped 5 bases, with 21 bases sitting between them. Germline V CDR1 and CDR2: LNHDA, SQIVND (reference sequence). The CDR3 spells CASSAAGGARGTEAFF. DNA of the CDR3: TGTGCCAGTAGTGCCGCGGGAGGGGCGCGGGGGACTGAAGCTTTCTTT.

J is TRBJ1-6 and V is TRBV7-6; TRBD1 aligns across 11 bases. Germline assignment: CDR1 SGHVS and CDR2 FNYEAQ. This CDR3 spans 14 amino acids. After removal of 5 bases from V and 10 bases from J, the junction contained 4 bases not matched to a gene. CDR3 nucleotides: TGTGCCAGCAGCCTGGGACAGGGGGTATCACCCCTCCACTTT. Translated: CASSLGQGVSPLHF.

The chain couples TRBV2 to TRBJ1-2; maybe TRBD1 (5 bases). The CDR3 contains 14 residues. The V and J ends lost 6 bases and 0 bases respectively, with 11 bases between them. CDR1 and CDR2 from the germline V gene are SNHLY and FYNNEI. The CDR3 protein is CASRITTANYGYTF. DNA of the CDR3: TGTGCCAGCAGGATTACGACAGCTAACTATGGCTACACCTTC.

The V call is TRBV14, the J call TRBJ1-1; the D is unclear. V lost 4 bases and J lost 9, with 12 bases in between. This CDR3 has 12 residues. Germline CDR1 is SGHDN and CDR2 is FVKESK. CDR3 amino acids: CASSPSDVKAFF. The DNA for the CDR3 is TGTGCCAGCAGCCCCTCAGATGTGAAAGCTTTCTTT.

V usage is TRBV7-3 and J usage is TRBJ2-1; a weak D match, TRBD2 (5 bases). V was pared by 2 bases and J by 10 bases, with 18 bases between. CDR3 length equals 15 residues. Germline lookup yields CDR1 SGHTA and CDR2 FQGTGA. CDR3 in amino acids: CASSLSPTQGGEQFF. For the CDR3, the DNA is TGTGCCAGCAGCTTATCCCCGACCCAAGGAGGCGAGCAGTTCTTC.

This sequence joins TRBV3-1 (or the pseudogene TRBV3-2) and TRBJ1-5, with 11 positions matching TRBD1. Germline V gene sequence: CDR1 LGHDT, CDR2 YNNKEL (reference sequence). The CDR3 is made up of 16 amino acids. V shed 1 base, J shed 5 bases, and the junction held 4 bases outside the gene matches. As DNA, the CDR3 is TGTGCCAGCAGCCAAGGGACAGGGGGCGGGGATCAGCCCCAGCATTTT. The encoded protein is CASSQGTGGGDQPQHF.

The table lists this clone with a few counts. The chain recombines TRBV4-1 with TRBJ2-2; 8 bases line up with TRBD2. Germline assignment: CDR1 MGHRA and CDR2 YSYEKL. The CDR3 is 12 residues long. The trim removed 5 bases at V and 13 bases at J, leaving 6 bases unmatched. The CDR3 DNA reads as TGCGCCAGCAGCAATCCGGGAGGGCGGCTGTTTTTT. Translation: CASSNPGGRLFF.

This clone was recorded only once. This chain connects TRBV7-6 to TRBJ2-4; D ambiguous. The CDR3 contains 14 residues. Trimming removed 0 bases at V and 6 bases at J, with 9 bases between. Per germline, CDR1 SGHVS and CDR2 FNYEAQ. DNA of the CDR3: TGTGCCAGCAGCTTAGCCCCACAACGAAACATTCAGTACTTC. Translating gives CASSLAPQRNIQYF.

In this sample, this clone turned up once. The gene calls are TRBV5-6 and TRBJ2-7; 8 nucleotides line up with TRBD1. Germline V gene data show CDR1 as SGHDT and CDR2 as YYEEEE. The CDR3 has 15 residues. After removal of 7 bases from V and 7 bases from J, the junction contained 16 bases not matched to a gene. DNA of the CDR3: TGTGCCAGCGGAGGATATGGACAGGGAAGGGGTGAGCAGTACTTC. It codes for CASGGYGQGRGEQYF.

The chain combines TRBV9 with TRBJ1-2; D may be TRBD1 (6 bases). This CDR3 spans 12 amino acids. Trimming took off 3 bases at V and 5 bases at J, with 8 bases between the two ends. In germline, CDR1 is SGDLS, CDR2 YYNGEE. The CDR3 nucleotides are TGTGCCAGCAGCGGGGACAAGTATGGCTACACCTTC. Its translation: CASSGDKYGYTF.

This chain connects TRBV2 to TRBJ2-5; TRBD2 is a possible D gene (6 bases). Between the trimmed V and J ends, which lost 8 bases and 9 bases, there was a span of 19 bases. The CDR3 is 13 residues long. Germline CDR1 and CDR2: SNHLY and FYNNEI. The CDR3 DNA reads as TGTGCCAGCGAGGTGGGGGACTCTGTGGCCCAGTACTTC. Translating it yields CASEVGDSVAQYF.

The chain uses TRBV2 and TRBJ2-1; 9 bases align to TRBD1. Germline V gene data show CDR1 as SNHLY and CDR2 as FYNNEI. After removal of 6 bases from V and 6 bases from J, the junction contained 6 bases not matched to a gene. The CDR3 spans 14 residues. CDR3 protein: CASSGTGRFNEQFF. The CDR3 DNA reads as TGTGCCAGCAGCGGGACAGGGCGATTCAATGAGCAGTTCTTC.

The J gene is TRBJ2-2, the V gene TRBV11-3, with 9 bases identical to TRBD1. V lost 5 bases and J lost 4; bases outside the gene matches: 5. Germline V gene data show CDR1 as SGHNT and CDR2 as YENEEA. The CDR3 sequence is 15 residues long. CDR3 DNA sequence: TGTGCCAGCAGCCGCGACAGGGGGAGCACCGGGGAGCTGTTTTTT. Protein product: CASSRDRGSTGELFF.

This rearrangement joins TRBV12-5 to TRBJ1-6; 10 nucleotides line up with TRBD1. The length of the CDR3 is 14 residues. After removal of 4 bases from V and 9 bases from J, the junction contained 3 bases not matched to a gene. Germline CDR1 reads LGHNT; CDR2 reads FRNRAP. CDR3 coding DNA: TGTGCTAGTGGTTGGGGACAGGGGAGTTCACCCCTCCACTTT. Its translation: CASGWGQGSSPLHF. Looking up the rest from reference TRBV12-5 and TRBJ1-6 gives the full variable domain: DARVTQTPRHKVTEMGQEVTMRCQPILGHNTVFWYRQTMMQGLELLAYFRNRAPLDDSGMPKDRFSAEMPDATLATLKIQPSEPRDSAVYFCASGWGQGSSPLHFGNGTRLTVT.

The chain carries TRBV11-2 and TRBJ2-1, with 16 bases lining up with TRBD2. Unmatched junction bases numbered 7, after V lost 5 bases and J lost 9 bases. This CDR3 contains 16 residues. Germline-derived CDR1 and CDR2 are SGHAT and FQNNGV. Here the CDR3 reads CASSLGTSGGASEQFF. Here the CDR3 DNA reads TGTGCCAGCAGCCTGGGGACTAGCGGGGGGGCCAGTGAGCAGTTCTTC.

This chain links TRBV28 with TRBJ2-1; TRBD1 agrees at 10 bases. This CDR3 is built from 16 residues. The V and J ends lost 6 bases and 4 bases, in that order; junction bases with no gene match: 9. Germline loops: CDR1 MDHEN, CDR2 SYDVKM. CDR3 DNA sequence: TGTGCCAGCAGGGCCTCCGGGACAGGGGTATACAATGAGCAGTTCTTC. Translated: CASRASGTGVYNEQFF.

This clone has more than one count but fewer than ten. The chain combines TRBV12-3 or TRBV12-4 with TRBJ1-1; D not certain. The CDR3 covers 13 residues. The V gene lost 5 bases and the J gene lost 6 bases, with 13 bases spanning the gap. The CDR3 coding sequence is TGTGCCAGCAGTCCCACAGCCCCGCCTGAAGCTTTCTTT. This translates into CASSPTAPPEAFF.

The table lists this clone with a few counts. The V call is TRBV24-1, the J call TRBJ2-1; 9 nucleotides align to TRBD1. The V gene end was trimmed by 10 bases and the J gene end by 7 bases; junction bases not matched to a gene: 22. The CDR3 has 18 amino acids. The V gene's germline CDR1 is KGHDR and CDR2 SFDVKD. DNA of the CDR3: TGTGCCACTCATACCGGGACAGGGCCAGTAACGGTCGTTAATGAGCAGTTCTTC. It encodes CATHTGTGPVTVVNEQFF.

This chain joins TRBV6-5 and TRBJ2-2; D not resolved. The germline CDR1 and CDR2 sequences are MNHEY and SVGAGI. Deletions cut 7 bases from V and 3 bases from J, with 9 bases between. The CDR3 loop spans 13 amino acids. CDR3 region: CASTTQDTGELFF. CDR3 bases: TGTGCCAGCACGACGCAGGACACCGGGGAGCTGTTTTTT.

V and J are TRBV5-6 and TRBJ2-1; D might be TRBD2 (7 bases). Trimming cost V 1 base and J 2 bases, with 13 bases left between them. Looked up from germline, CDR1 is SGHDT and CDR2 is YYEEEE. The CDR3 loop spans 16 amino acids. The CDR3 DNA is TGTGCCAGCAGCTTGTGGGCGGGGGCTACCTACAATGAGCAGTTCTTC. Protein product: CASSLWAGATYNEQFF.

V gene TRBV27 combines with J gene TRBJ2-4, with TRBD2 matching 10 bases. From germline, CDR1 is MNHEY and CDR2 SMNVEV (reference sequence). V dropped 6 bases and J dropped 7; count of bases not matched to a gene: 12. The CDR3 contains 16 residues. CDR3 residues: CASRTGTSDGWNIQYF. CDR3 nucleotides: TGTGCCAGCAGGACGGGGACTAGCGATGGGTGGAACATTCAGTACTTC.

The rearrangement joins TRBV21-1 to TRBJ1-1; the table's D call TRBD1 went unverified against the DNA. TRBV21-1 is deemed a pseudogene. The CDR3 is made up of 12 amino acids. The CDR3, as DNA: TGTGCCAGCAGCAAAGAACAGTATGAAGCTTTCTTT. It encodes CASSKEQYEAFF.

The rearrangement uses TRBV9 and TRBJ2-1, with 11 bases fitting TRBD2. CDR1 is SGDLS and CDR2 is YYNGEE in the germline V gene. The ends lost 3 bases at V and 9 bases at J; junction bases unmatched: 5. The CDR3 is 14 residues long. DNA for the CDR3: TGTGCCAGCAGCGCCGGGACTAGCGGTGGTGAGCAGTTCTTC. Translation gives CASSAGTSGGEQFF.

The chain recombines TRBV2 with TRBJ2-3; weak D call: TRBD1 (6 bases). V lost 6 bases and J lost 4, with 17 bases in between. Germline-derived CDR1 and CDR2 are SNHLY and FYNNEI. The length of the CDR3 is 15 residues. The chain's CDR3 is CASSTVGGRADTQYF. CDR3 nucleotide sequence: TGTGCCAGCAGCACGGTTGGGGGCCGCGCAGATACGCAGTATTTT.

The chain links TRBV5-1 to TRBJ2-7, with 7 bases lining up with TRBD1. The CDR3 is 15 residues long. Germline V gives CDR1 SGHRS, CDR2 YFSETQ. V gave up 3 bases and J gave up 2 bases; unmatched junction bases: 8. The CDR3 nucleotides are TGCGCCAGCAGCTCCGACAGGGATCACCCCTACGAGCAGTACTTC. Protein product: CASSSDRDHPYEQYF.

The chain links TRBV9 to TRBJ2-7, with D maybe TRBD2 (5 bases). This CDR3 spans 13 amino acids. Between the trimmed V and J ends, which lost 0 bases and 5 bases, there was a span of 9 bases. From germline, CDR1 is SGDLS and CDR2 YYNGEE. The CDR3 is CASSVVGSDEQYF. Here the CDR3 DNA reads TGTGCCAGCAGCGTAGTGGGTAGCGACGAGCAGTACTTC.